What follows are 21 T cell receptor beta chains derived from one specimen sequenced in a study of OX40 agonist ivuxolimab in advanced cancers. Measured with immunoSEQ multiplex PCR; TCRdb has only the in-frame clones, and not every one. The data hold 50,000 to 55,000 clones, with roughly 90% observed a single time. Source: CD4+ or CD8+ T cells sorted from blood, taken in a trial of the OX40 agonist ivuxolimab. These receptors were obtained from an adult with an advanced solid tumor such as melanoma, head and neck, liver or kidney cancer.

The V call is TRBV7-2, the J call TRBJ2-3, with 13 bases that match TRBD2. Germline V CDR1 and CDR2: SGHTA, FQGNSA. CDR3 length: 16 residues. The V gene end was trimmed by 5 bases and the J gene end by 8 bases; junction bases not matched to a gene: 10. The CDR3 loop reads CASSRRTSGGGGTQYF. The DNA for the CDR3 is TGTGCCAGCAGCCGACGGACTAGCGGGGGAGGGGGTACGCAGTATTTT. The complete variable domain, with remaining parts taken from reference TRBV7-2 and TRBJ2-3, reads GAGVSQSPSNKVTEKGKDVELRCDPISGHTALYWYRQSLGQGLEFLIYFQGNSAPDKSGLPSDRFSAERTGGSVSTLTIQRTQQEDSAVYLCASSRRTSGGGGTQYFGPGTRLTVL.

The rearrangement links TRBV7-6 to TRBJ2-3, with D hard to call. With 3 bases removed from V and 0 bases from J, the gap between germline ends came to 4 bases. The CDR3 contains 13 residues. Germline values: CDR1 SGHVS, CDR2 FNYEAQ. CDR3 DNA: TGTGCCAGCAGCTTTGGCAGCACAGATACGCAGTATTTT. Translated: CASSFGSTDTQYF.

This chain joins TRBV30 and TRBJ2-7; D is tentatively TRBD1 or TRBD2 (5 bases each). V was trimmed by 2 bases and J by 7 bases, leaving 21 bases between them. Per the germline V gene, CDR1 is GTSNPN and CDR2 is SVGIG (reference sequence). The CDR3 spans 15 residues. The CDR3 DNA reads TGTGCCTGGAGTATTAGGTCAGGGCCGACTAAAGAGCAGTACTTC. It codes for CAWSIRSGPTKEQYF.

This rearrangement joins TRBV7-2 to TRBJ1-1; D is unresolved. Between the trimmed V and J ends, which lost 5 bases and 2 bases, there was a span of 9 bases. The CDR3 extends over 13 amino acids. CDR1 and CDR2 from the germline V gene are SGHTA and FQGNSA. CDR3 sequence: CASSGQPNTEAFF. DNA for the CDR3: TGTGCCAGCAGCGGGCAGCCTAACACTGAAGCTTTCTTT.

This clone was counted a few times. CDR3: CASMRQFSGNTIYF. In nucleotides, the CDR3 is TGTGCCAGTATGCGACAGTTCTCTGGAAACACCATATATTTT. The chain links TRBV19 to TRBJ1-3; D may be TRBD1 (5 bases). The CDR3 is made up of 14 amino acids. Trimming cost V 7 bases and J 0 bases, with 10 bases left between them. CDR1 is LNHDA, CDR2 SQIVND, per germline (reference sequence). Complete variable domain (other parts from reference TRBV19 and TRBJ1-3): DGGITQSPKYLFRKEGQNVTLSCEQNLNHDAMYWYRQDPGQGLRLIYYSQIVNDFQKGDIAEGYSVSREKKESFPLTVTSAQKNPTAFYLCASMRQFSGNTIYFGEGSWLTVV.

The J gene is TRBJ2-1, the V gene TRBV19; D possibly matches TRBD1 or TRBD2 (6 bases each). Germline V gene data show CDR1 as LNHDA and CDR2 as SQIVND (reference sequence). The V end was cut by 10 bases, the J end by 7 bases, with 20 bases between. This CDR3 has 14 amino acids. CDR3 in DNA: TGTGCCACCGCCCGACTAGGAGGGGGAAATGAGCAGTTCTTC. The encoded protein is CATARLGGGNEQFF. The full variable domain, completed using reference TRBV19 and TRBJ2-1, is DGGITQSPKYLFRKEGQNVTLSCEQNLNHDAMYWYRQDPGQGLRLIYYSQIVNDFQKGDIAEGYSVSREKKESFPLTVTSAQKNPTAFYLCATARLGGGNEQFFGPGTRLTVL.

Remarks on this clone: Different DNA sequences within this sample yield the same CDR3. CDR3 region: CASSVGETAIYEQYF. The CDR3 DNA reads as TGTGCCAGCAGCGTAGGGGAGACGGCCATCTACGAGCAGTACTTC. The V and J genes are TRBV9 and TRBJ2-7; perhaps TRBD2 as D (5 bases). Trimming stripped 0 bases from V and 3 bases from J, with 13 bases between. The CDR3 is made up of 15 amino acids. Looked up from germline, CDR1 is SGDLS and CDR2 is YYNGEE.

This sequence joins TRBV27 and TRBJ2-1, with TRBD1 matching 11 bases. The J segment lost 6 bases and the V segment lost 2 bases, leaving 3 bases of the junction unmatched. The germline V gene has CDR1 MNHEY and CDR2 SMNVEV (reference sequence). CDR3 length: 15 residues. For the CDR3, the DNA is TGTGCCAGCAGTTTAAGGGACAGGGGGGCCAATGAGCAGTTCTTC. Encoded protein: CASSLRDRGANEQFF.

This rearrangement joins TRBV19 to TRBJ1-1; TRBD1 matches at 10 bases. Germline values: CDR1 LNHDA, CDR2 SQIVND (reference sequence). With 2 bases clipped from V and 6 bases from J, the junction kept 3 bases outside the gene matches. This CDR3 has 14 residues. The CDR3 region has the DNA TGTGCCAGTAGTATAAGACAGGGGGCTCCTGAAGCTTTCTTT. The encoded protein is CASSIRQGAPEAFF. Together with reference TRBV19 and TRBJ1-1, the CDR3 gives the full variable domain: DGGITQSPKYLFRKEGQNVTLSCEQNLNHDAMYWYRQDPGQGLRLIYYSQIVNDFQKGDIAEGYSVSREKKESFPLTVTSAQKNPTAFYLCASSIRQGAPEAFFGQGTRLTVV.

This clone has a single count. The V gene is TRBV6-4, the J gene TRBJ2-3; tentatively, D is TRBD1 (6 bases). This CDR3 comprises 13 residues. CDR1 and CDR2 from the germline V gene are MRHNA and SNTAGT. V lost 4 bases to trimming and J lost 5 bases, with 10 bases between them. CDR3 region: CASSAEQGDTQYF. In DNA, the CDR3 is TGTGCCAGCAGTGCAGAACAGGGAGATACGCAGTATTTT.

The chain has TRBV10-1 and TRBJ2-7; D call uncertain. Between the trimmed V and J ends, which lost 10 bases and 6 bases, there was a span of 16 bases. The CDR3 contains 12 residues. Germline V CDR1 and CDR2: WNHNN, SYGVQD (reference sequence). CDR3: CATPLKILEQYF. As DNA, the CDR3 is TGCGCCACCCCCCTGAAAATTCTCGAGCAGTACTTC.

This rearrangement joins TRBV19 to TRBJ2-2, with TRBD2 matching 12 bases. Looked up from germline, CDR1 is LNHDA and CDR2 is SQIVND (reference sequence). V was pared by 4 bases and J by 6 bases, with 9 bases of the junction left unmatched. CDR3 length equals 17 residues. The chain's CDR3 is CASSTRLAGVQAGELFF. The CDR3 DNA sequence: TGTGCCAGTAGTACCCGACTAGCGGGAGTTCAGGCCGGGGAGCTGTTTTTT.

The chain uses TRBV5-1 and TRBJ2-5, with D perhaps TRBD1 or TRBD2 (5 bases each). Germline V CDR1 and CDR2: SGHRS, YFSETQ. V lost 4 bases to trimming and J lost 5 bases, with 15 bases between them. The CDR3 totals 14 residues. The CDR3 coding sequence is TGCGCCAGCAGCCCGGGTGGGGGAATGGAGACCCAGTACTTC. Its translation is CASSPGGGMETQYF. The full variable domain, completed using reference TRBV5-1 and TRBJ2-5, is KAGVTQTPRYLIKTRGQQVTLSCSPISGHRSVSWYQQTPGQGLQFLFEYFSETQRNKGNFPGRFSGRQFSNSRSEMNVSTLELGDSALYLCASSPGGGMETQYFGPGTRLLVL.

The V and J genes are TRBV2 and TRBJ1-5, with D perhaps matching TRBD1 (6 bases). This CDR3 comprises 14 residues. The germline V and J ends were trimmed by 6 bases and 4 bases, with 13 bases remaining between them. Germline-derived CDR1 and CDR2 are SNHLY and FYNNEI. In DNA form, the CDR3 reads TGTGCCAGCAGGGCCCGGGACACAAATCAGCCCCAGCATTTT. Its translation is CASRARDTNQPQHF.

This clone showed up just a few times. J is TRBJ2-3 and V is TRBV5-1; 8 positions agree with TRBD1. The CDR3 spans 18 residues. V trimming: 4 bases; J trimming: 1 base; junction bases outside the gene matches: 14. Per germline, CDR1 SGHRS and CDR2 YFSETQ. CDR3 sequence: CASSAGTGTPRGTDTQYF. The CDR3 region has the DNA TGCGCCAGCAGCGCCGGGACAGGTACACCGCGGGGCACAGATACGCAGTATTTT.

This clone was found once. This CDR3 reads CAISEAPVREKETQYF. The CDR3, as DNA: TGTGCCATCAGTGAGGCCCCGGTTAGAGAGAAAGAGACCCAGTACTTC. The chain combines TRBV10-3 with TRBJ2-5, with D hard to call. The CDR3 is 16 amino acids. Germline-derived CDR1 and CDR2 are ENHRY and SYGVKD. Trimming took 2 bases from V and 3 from J, leaving 16 bases between them.

The gene calls are TRBV6-1 and TRBJ2-3; perhaps TRBD2 as D (7 bases). V lost 7 bases to trimming and J lost 5 bases, with 16 bases between them. The germline CDR1 and CDR2 sequences are MNHNS and SASEGT. CDR3 length: 14 residues. The CDR3: CASKGGGPIDTQYF. In nucleotides, the CDR3 is TGTGCCAGCAAGGGGGGAGGGCCGATAGATACGCAGTATTTT.

The chain recombines TRBV19 with TRBJ1-5; perhaps TRBD1 as D (6 bases). The CDR3 is made up of 14 amino acids. Trimming removed 6 bases from V and 6 bases from J, with 15 bases in between. Germline V gene data show CDR1 as LNHDA and CDR2 as SQIVND (reference sequence). In nucleotides, the CDR3 is TGTGCCAGTAGCCCAAGTCAGGGGTCTCAGCCCCAGCATTTT. Its protein is CASSPSQGSQPQHF.

This sequence joins TRBV9 and TRBJ2-4; a possible D gene is TRBD1 (6 bases). Germline loops: CDR1 SGDLS, CDR2 YYNGEE. The V and J ends lost 0 bases and 1 base respectively, with 11 bases between them. CDR3 size: 16 residues. CDR3 in amino acids: CASSVEGDGAKNIQYF. The CDR3 DNA is TGTGCCAGCAGCGTAGAGGGGGATGGGGCCAAAAACATTCAGTACTTC.

This clone was recorded only once. This rearrangement joins TRBV7-1 to TRBJ1-1; a possible D gene is TRBD1 (5 bases). TRBV7-1 is an ORF for which the function is uncertain. V lost 5 bases and J lost 0, with 7 bases in between. The CDR3 spans 13 residues. The CDR3 sequence is CASSPTVNTEAFF. In DNA, the CDR3 is TGTGCCAGCAGCCCGACAGTGAACACTGAAGCTTTCTTT.

The chain couples TRBV18 to TRBJ2-5; TRBD2 aligns across 14 bases. This CDR3 contains 16 residues. Germline V lookup: CDR1 KGHSH, CDR2 LQKENI. With 0 bases clipped from V and 11 bases from J, the junction kept 8 bases outside the gene matches. CDR3 amino acids: CASSPPTSGRAGEQYF. The CDR3 nucleotides read TGTGCCAGCTCACCACCGACTAGCGGGAGGGCTGGGGAGCAGTACTTC.